This T cell receptor (beta chain) emerged from a study of T cell changes during pregnancy in multiple sclerosis. This table comes from immunoSEQ multiplex PCR, and its TCRdb copy is limited to in-frame clones, with some not included. The sample consists of 75,000 to 95,000 clones, more than 90% of them appearing once. The origin of this receptor is a female donor with multiple sclerosis, enrolled in a pregnancy study. The sample consisted of peripheral blood, taken in the first trimester of pregnancy.

CDR3 DNA sequence: TGTGCCAGCAGTTTGGGAGCGACCCAGTACTTC. Protein: CASSLGATQYF. This sequence joins TRBV27 and TRBJ2-5; TRBD2 might be the D (5 bases). Germline V lookup: CDR1 MNHEY, CDR2 SMNVEV (reference sequence). V was cut by 3 bases and J by 7 bases, with 6 bases left in between. The CDR3 runs to 11 residues.